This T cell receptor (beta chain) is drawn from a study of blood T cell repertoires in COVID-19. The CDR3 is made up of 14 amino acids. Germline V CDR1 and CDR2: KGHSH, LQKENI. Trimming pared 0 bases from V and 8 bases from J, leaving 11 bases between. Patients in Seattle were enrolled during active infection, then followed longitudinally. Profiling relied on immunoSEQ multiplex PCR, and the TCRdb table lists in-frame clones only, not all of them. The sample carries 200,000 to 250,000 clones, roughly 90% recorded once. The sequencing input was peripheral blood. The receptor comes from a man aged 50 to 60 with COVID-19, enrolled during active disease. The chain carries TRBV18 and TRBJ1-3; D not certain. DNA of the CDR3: TGTGCCAGCTCACCACCTCCCCGCGGGGACACCATATATTTT. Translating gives CASSPPPRGDTIYF.